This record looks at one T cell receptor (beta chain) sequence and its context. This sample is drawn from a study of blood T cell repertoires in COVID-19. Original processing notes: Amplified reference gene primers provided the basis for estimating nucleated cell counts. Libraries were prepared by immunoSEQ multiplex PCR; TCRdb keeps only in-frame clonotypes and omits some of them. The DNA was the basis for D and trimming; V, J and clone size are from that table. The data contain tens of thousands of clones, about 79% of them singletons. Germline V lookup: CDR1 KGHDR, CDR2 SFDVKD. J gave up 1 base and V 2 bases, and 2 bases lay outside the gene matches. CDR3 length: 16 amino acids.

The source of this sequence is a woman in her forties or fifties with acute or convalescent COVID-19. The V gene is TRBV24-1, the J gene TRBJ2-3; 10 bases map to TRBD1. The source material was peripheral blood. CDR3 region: CATSDSGTGGTDTQYF. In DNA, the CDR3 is TGTGCCACCAGTGATTCCGGGACAGGGGGCACAGATACGCAGTATTTT.